This T cell receptor (beta chain) is from a study of blood T cell repertoires in COVID-19. Sequencing was performed with immunoSEQ multiplex PCR; in TCRdb, only in-frame clones are kept and a portion is missing. The sample has some 330,000 clones, roughly 90% seen once. The germline gives CDR1 MDHEN, CDR2 SYDVKM. Unmatched junction bases numbered 10, after V lost 2 bases and J lost 6 bases. The CDR3 length is 17 residues. Participants were aged 18 to 89 years from roughly 26 US areas. Participant-reported clinical history was the basis for cohort assignment. The V and J genes are TRBV28 and TRBJ2-1, with TRBD2 matching over 10 bases. The sequence was collected from a woman under 40 who had recovered from COVID-19. The source material was PBMCs or T cells enriched from blood (not recorded which). This chain's CDR3 is CASSLRGLADFRNEQFF. As DNA, the CDR3 is TGTGCCAGCAGTTTAAGAGGACTAGCGGACTTTCGCAATGAGCAGTTCTTC.